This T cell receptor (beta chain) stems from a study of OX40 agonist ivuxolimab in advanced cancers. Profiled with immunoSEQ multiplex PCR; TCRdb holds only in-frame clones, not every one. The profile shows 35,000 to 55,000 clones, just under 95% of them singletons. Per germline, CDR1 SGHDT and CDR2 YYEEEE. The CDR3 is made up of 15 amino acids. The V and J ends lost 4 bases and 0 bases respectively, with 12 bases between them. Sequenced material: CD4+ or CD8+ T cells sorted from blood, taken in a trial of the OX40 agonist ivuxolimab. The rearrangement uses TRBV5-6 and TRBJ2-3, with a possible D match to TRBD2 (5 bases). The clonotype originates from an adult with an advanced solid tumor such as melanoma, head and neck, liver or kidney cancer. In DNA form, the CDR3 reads TGTGCCAGCAGCCCGGAGGCCTGGAGCACAGATACGCAGTATTTT. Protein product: CASSPEAWSTDTQYF.